These T cell receptor beta chains were read from a single sample in a study of neurological immune-mediated disorders. TCRdb analysed the 5' RACE reads with MiXCR anew, one entry per CDR3 protein. In the table there are 25,000 to 30,000 distinct CDR3 sequences, about 7% of which are singletons. Material: PBMCs. These receptors all come from a woman in her 50s in good health. Both conserved end residues are part of each CDR3. D genes are given only for firm matches. Size is stated as once, few or many counts, or a class when the clone is expanded.

j_gene | v_gene | abundance | d_gene | CDR3aa | CDR3nt
TRBJ2-2 | TRBV11-2 | many | TRBD2 | CASSPIAGGPNTGELFF | TGTGCCAGCAGCCCCATAGCGGGGGGGCCGAACACCGGGGAGCTGTTTTTT
TRBJ2-5 | TRBV12-3/TRBV12-4 | many | - | CASGSRVAETQYF | TGTGCCAGCGGCAGCCGGGTAGCAGAGACCCAGTACTTC
TRBJ2-7 | TRBV5-1 | many | - | CASSLQPPYEQYF | TGCGCCAGCAGCTTGCAACCCCCCTACGAGCAGTACTTC
TRBJ2-7 | TRBV7-2 | many | TRBD1 | CASSRTGEYEQYF | TGTGCCAGCAGCCGAACAGGGGAGTACGAGCAGTACTTC
TRBJ1-4 | TRBV6-5 | many | - | CASSYQGRSNEKLFF | TGTGCCAGCAGTTATCAGGGGAGGTCAAATGAAAAACTGTTTTTT
TRBJ2-3 | TRBV7-6 | many | - | CASSLRETDTQYF | TGTGCCAGCAGCTTAAGGGAGACAGATACGCAGTATTTT
TRBJ1-1 | TRBV28 | many | - | CASSYRARGTEAFF | TGTGCCAGCAGTTACAGGGCCAGAGGCACTGAAGCTTTCTTT
TRBJ2-3 | TRBV20-1 | many | - | CSARDRSRLSTDTQYF | TGCAGTGCTAGAGATCGTAGTCGACTAAGCACAGATACGCAGTATTTT
TRBJ2-7 | TRBV20-1 | many | - | CSASRGGPSTYEQYF | TGCAGTGCTAGCAGGGGAGGCCCTAGCACCTACGAGCAGTACTTC
TRBJ1-6 | TRBV11-2 | many | - | CASSPVHNSPLHF | TGTGCCAGCAGCCCAGTCCACAATTCACCCCTCCACTTT
TRBJ1-2 | TRBV9 | many | TRBD1 | CASSVAAQGDGYTF | TGTGCCAGCAGCGTAGCGGCGCAGGGGGATGGCTACACCTTC
TRBJ2-3 | TRBV28 | many | - | CASSSPDTQYF | TGTGCCAGCAGTTCTCCAGATACGCAGTATTTT
TRBJ1-5 | TRBV27 | many | - | CASQQGDQPQHF | TGTGCCAGCCAACAGGGTGATCAGCCCCAGCATTTT
TRBJ2-5 | TRBV5-1 | many | TRBD2 | CASSFLAGAAGETQYF | TGCGCCAGCAGCTTCCTAGCGGGAGCGGCGGGAGAGACCCAGTACTTC
TRBJ2-3 | TRBV20-1 | many | - | CSARVVDTQYF | TGCAGTGCTAGAGTAGTGGATACGCAGTATTTT